This is a list of T cell receptor beta chains from one sample in a study of blood T cells in healthy people across ages. TCRdb fed the 5' RACE reads into MiXCR, producing one record per CDR3 protein. The data show approximately 490,000 distinct CDR3 sequences, approximately 25% seen once. These data are also associated with another study on T cells of mothers and their children.

The sequencing sample was made of blood. The receptor set was obtained from a boy younger than 18 in good health. CDR3s include the opening cysteine and the closing phenylalanine or tryptophan. The D gene is left open where the match is weak. Where a row states a size, it is once, few, many or the class of an expanded clone; other rows omit it.

V	size	D	J	CDR3	DNA
TRBV7-2	.	TRBD1	TRBJ2-5	CASGPGTGGRKTQYF	TGTGCCAGCGGCCCCGGGACAGGGGGCAGGAAGACCCAGTACTTC
TRBV18	few	.	TRBJ2-7	CASSLLEGFTYEQYF	TGTGCCAGCTCACTTCTTGAGGGATTTACCTACGAGCAGTACTTC
TRBV2	few	.	TRBJ2-7	CASSARGTNEQYF	TGTGCCAGCAGTGCAAGAGGGACGAACGAGCAGTACTTC
TRBV29-1	.	TRBD1	TRBJ2-1	CSVEDMGQSSYNEQFF	TGCAGCGTTGAAGACATGGGACAGAGCTCCTACAATGAGCAGTTCTTC
TRBV21-1	few	.	TRBJ2-7	CASSKFNAEAGPYEQYF	TGTGCCAGCAGCAAATTCAACGCTGAGGCGGGACCTTACGAGCAGTACTTC
TRBV10-3	.	.	TRBJ2-5	CAISEPPGQPNNEQLF	TGTGCCATCAGTGAGCCTCCGGGACAACCAAACAATGAGCAGCTCTTC
TRBV4-3	few	.	TRBJ2-2	CASSQYQRNTGELFF	TGCGCCAGCAGCCAATATCAACGGAACACCGGGGAGCTGTTTTTT
TRBV7-7	.	.	TRBJ2-5	CASMGTQETQYF	TGTGCCAGCATGGGGACTCAAGAGACCCAGTACTTC
TRBV5-1	.	.	TRBJ2-7	CASSLEVAGPYEQYF	TGCGCCAGCAGCTTGGAGGTTGCAGGGCCCTACGAGCAGTACTTC
TRBV6-2/TRBV6-3	once	.	TRBJ2-1	CASSNGGNEQFF	TGTGCCAGCAGCAACGGGGGCAATGAGCAGTTCTTC
TRBV6-2/TRBV6-3	.	.	TRBJ2-4	CASSYSAGENIQYF	TGTGCCAGCAGTTACTCGGCAGGGGAAAACATTCAGTACTTC
TRBV24-1	few	.	TRBJ2-3	CATSDYYEGGRSTDTQYF	TGTGCCACCAGTGATTACTACGAGGGGGGACGCAGCACAGATACGCAGTATTTT
TRBV4-3	few	TRBD1	TRBJ1-1	CASSQEAGTDYTEAFF	TGCGCCAGCAGCCAAGAGGCCGGGACAGACTACACTGAAGCTTTCTTT
TRBV24-1	.	.	TRBJ2-3	CATSDFQGPDTQYF	TGTGCCACCAGTGATTTTCAGGGCCCAGATACGCAGTATTTT
TRBV20-1	.	.	TRBJ2-3	CSARGPDTQYF	TGCAGTGCTAGAGGACCAGATACGCAGTATTTT
TRBV6-6	few	.	TRBJ2-1	CASSLLWEAGDEQFF	TGTGCCAGCAGTTTATTGTGGGAGGCCGGGGATGAGCAGTTCTTC
TRBV28	.	.	TRBJ1-1	CANSPGGSPNTEAFF	TGTGCCAACTCCCCGGGCGGGAGCCCGAACACTGAAGCTTTCTTT
TRBV7-3	.	TRBD2	TRBJ2-3	CASSLGPGLVSDTQYF	TGTGCCAGCAGCTTGGGCCCGGGACTAGTCTCAGATACGCAGTATTTT